What follows are 11 T cell receptor beta chains derived from one specimen sequenced in a study of CD8+CD57+ T cells in acquired aplastic anemia. Profiling of TCR beta VDJ combinations and CDR3 sequences used genomic DNA as template. TCRdb processed the reads anew with MiXCR; each CDR3 protein has one entry. The data contain roughly 130,000 distinct CDR3 sequences, around 46% of them singletons. The specimen was sorted CD4+, CD8+, or CD8+CD57+ T cells (not recorded which) from PBMCs. The receptors originated from a human donor in good health, serving as a control.

This clonotype was seen many times. The chain recombines TRBV4-2 with TRBJ2-1; 8 bases match TRBD2. Germline assignment: CDR1 LGHNA and CDR2 YNFKEQ. The CDR3 extends over 17 amino acids. The V segment lost 4 bases and the J segment 7 bases; nucleotides outside the gene matches: 15. The CDR3 DNA sequence: TGTGCCAGCAGCCTCACTACGCAGCCGGGGGGGCGGAATGAGCAGTTCTTC. Encoded protein: CASSLTTQPGGRNEQFF.

The sample holds many counts of this clonotype. This sequence joins TRBV20-1 and TRBJ1-1; tentative D call: TRBD1 (5 bases). The ends were cut back, 1 base at V and 1 base at J, with 16 bases in the middle. CDR3 size: 16 residues. Germline-derived CDR1 and CDR2 are DFQATT and SNEGSKA (reference sequence). This chain's CDR3 is CSARGFGGRGNTEAFF. CDR3 DNA sequence: TGCAGTGCTAGAGGTTTCGGAGGGAGGGGGAACACTGAAGCTTTCTTT.

This clonotype was picked up many times. The V gene is TRBV6-5, the J gene TRBJ1-5, with D possibly matching TRBD1 (6 bases). Trimming pared 4 bases from V and 6 bases from J, leaving 13 bases between. The germline V gene has CDR1 MNHEY and CDR2 SVGAGI. The CDR3 has 14 residues. Here the CDR3 reads CASSFSRGGQPQHF. DNA for the CDR3: TGTGCCAGCAGTTTTTCGAGGGGGGGTCAGCCCCAGCATTTT.

This clonotype was detected many times. The rearrangement joins TRBV4-3 to TRBJ1-1; 11 bases match TRBD1. From germline, CDR1 is LGHNA and CDR2 YSLEER. The CDR3 sequence is 16 residues long. The V gene end was trimmed by 3 bases and the J gene end by 0 bases; junction bases not matched to a gene: 3. CDR3 sequence (DNA): TGCGCCAGCAGCCAGGACAGGGGGCCTATGAACACTGAAGCTTTCTTT. This codes for CASSQDRGPMNTEAFF.

This clonotype was recorded at least ten times. J is TRBJ2-7 and V is TRBV20-1, with 7 bases that match TRBD1. The V gene's germline CDR1 is DFQATT and CDR2 SNEGSKA (reference sequence). This CDR3 has 15 residues. The V gene end was trimmed by 4 bases and the J gene end by 0 bases; junction bases not matched to a gene: 9. Here the CDR3 DNA reads TGCAGTGCTACTGAAGGACAGGCGAACTCCTACGAGCAGTACTTC. It encodes CSATEGQANSYEQYF.

The chain employs TRBV29-1 and TRBJ2-1, with TRBD2 matching 10 bases. This CDR3 has 15 residues. Germline-derived CDR1 and CDR2 are SQVTM and ANQGSEA. Losses at the gene ends were 8 bases for V and 5 bases for J; bases not matched to a gene: 12. The CDR3 nucleotides read TGCAGCTCACAACCGGGACTAGCGTCGGACAATGAGCAGTTCTTC. This translates into CSSQPGLASDNEQFF.

The V and J genes are TRBV19 and TRBJ1-6; D not resolved. Deletions cut 5 bases from V and 10 bases from J, with 15 bases between. Germline CDR1 and CDR2: LNHDA and SQIVND (reference sequence). The CDR3 is 14 amino acids. The DNA of the CDR3 is TGTGCCAGTAGTGTGGAGGAGGTAGGGTCACCCCTCCACTTT. It yields the protein CASSVEEVGSPLHF.

A note on this clonotype: In this CDR3 the conserved last residue, phenylalanine or tryptophan, is missing, so a read error is likely. The limits of the CDR3 on the DNA are not certain, so only TCRdb's listed CDR3 is given. This chain connects TRBV19 to TRBJ1-6. Germline V gene sequence: CDR1 LNHDA, CDR2 SQIVND (reference sequence). The CDR3 has 9 amino acids, counting both end residues. The CDR3 reads CASSIGWDY.

J is TRBJ2-4 and V is TRBV2; D gene uncertain. This CDR3 is 14 amino acids long. V was shortened by 1 base and J by 3 bases, with 7 bases between the two germline ends. Per the germline V gene, CDR1 is SNHLY and CDR2 is FYNNEI. The CDR3 loop is CASSEGQDKNIQYF. The CDR3, as DNA: TGTGCCAGCAGTGAAGGACAAGACAAAAACATTCAGTACTTC.

A few counts support this clonotype. The chain joins TRBV10-3 to TRBJ1-2; D might be TRBD1 (5 bases). V was cut by 0 bases and J by 2 bases, with 7 bases left in between. The germline gives CDR1 ENHRY, CDR2 SYGVKD. The CDR3 length is 14 residues. CDR3: CAISESAGNYGYTF. CDR3 nucleotide sequence: TGTGCCATCAGTGAGTCCGCAGGGAACTATGGCTACACCTTC.

This chain connects TRBV10-2 to TRBJ1-5, with TRBD1 matching 10 bases. Germline V gives CDR1 WSHSY, CDR2 SAAADI. The CDR3 loop spans 17 amino acids. V shed 4 bases and J 0 bases; nucleotides not matched to a gene: 6. CDR3 in DNA: TGCGCCAGCAGTGGTCCGGGACAGGGGTATAGCAATCAGCCCCAGCATTTT. As protein: CASSGPGQGYSNQPQHF.